This TCR beta chain was captured in a study of blood T cell repertoires in COVID-19. Overall study context: Both acute and convalescent COVID-19 samples were obtained from the United States, Italy and Spain. The cDNA or gDNA used as material had been derived from T cells, B-cell-depleted T cells, or PBMCs.

V was trimmed by 7 bases and J by 5 bases, leaving 14 bases between them. The length of the CDR3 is 13 residues. The germline CDR1 and CDR2 sequences are SGHTA and FQGNSA. Original handling: Amplification from reference gene primers served as the basis for estimated nucleated cell counts. Sequencing used immunoSEQ multiplex PCR; TCRdb keeps in-frame clones, though not all of them. The V and J calls and the clone size are those of that table, but D and trimming were determined from the DNA. Of 86,000 or so clones in the sample, around 80% were seen once. The sequenced sample consisted of peripheral blood. The receptor's source is a man in his 70s with acute or convalescent COVID-19. The chain employs TRBV7-2 and TRBJ1-2, with D possibly being TRBD1 (5 bases). The chain's CDR3 is CASTGDFGYGYTF. The CDR3 nucleotides are TGTGCCAGCACCGGGGACTTCGGGTATGGCTACACCTTC.